Here is one TCR beta chain with its context. Its antigen remains undetermined. The record has no base qualities; no much larger clone is one base away. The sample belongs to a study of blood T cell repertoires in COVID-19 (dated by TCRdb to the early 2020s). Notes on the research overall: Collaborator samples came from the United States, Italy and Spain and covered acute and convalescent phases of COVID-19. Samples were obtained from the ongoing ImmuneRACE study (first 160 participants) and from over 1,000 subjects provided by 6 global collaborators. HLA class I and class II types, where available, came from metadata supplied by the sample provider rather than from assay-based typing. The dataset comprised deeply sampled blood TCRbeta repertoires from subjects exposed to, actively infected with, or recovered from COVID-19. Sample metadata almost always included a de-identified subject ID, COVID-19 status, age in years and sex. The repertoires were released in a freely available public database intended as a resource for research on the immune response to SARS-CoV-2. The material from the prospective study consisted of cDNA or gDNA derived from T cells, B-cell-depleted T cells, or PBMCs. Here is what the overall study found, with its caveats: How much clinical and demographic metadata was included differed by source and by participant, and the metadata was provided uncurated.

Whole blood was collected in K2EDTA tubes by collaborating institutions according to the institutions' own protocols. For TCRbeta analysis, collaborators shipped samples as frozen whole blood, isolated PBMCs, or DNA extracted from either of those sample types. From the germline V gene, CDR1 is SGHAT and CDR2 is FQNNGV. The germline V and J ends show losses of 5 bases and 2 bases respectively, and no gene match explains 20 bases of the junction. The CDR3 runs 19 residues from the cysteine to the phenylalanine. Just CDR3 DNA is preserved here, 57 bases in frame from base 1. TCRbeta CDR3 regions were amplified from genomic DNA by means of the immunoSEQ Assay, a bias-controlled multiplex PCR. Per the original workflow: Within the assay, amplification of reference gene primers was used to estimate how many nucleated cells each sample contained. To quantify the absolute abundance of each unique TCRbeta CDR3 rearrangement, sequence reads were collapsed and filtered. For each sample, productive Simpson clonality was calculated as the square root of Simpson's diversity index across productive rearrangements. TCRdb's version of the immuneACCESS table is confined to in-frame rearrangements and falls short of the full clone set. An unresolved V gene accounts for under half of the shortfall where checked; the remainder is of unknown origin. V, J and clone size are taken as reported in that table, and D and trimming were inferred from the DNA itself. The sample profile shows around 120,000 clones; around 83% of them were found once. Under 6% of the sample belongs to the ten largest clones.

The TCR was taken from a man older than 75 with active or convalescent COVID-19. The sequenced sample was peripheral blood. This chain joins TRBV11-2 to TRBJ2-7, with 8 bases matching TRBD1. The DNA sequence is given as TGTGCCAGCAGCCGCATCAAAGAAGGGACAGGTCTAAACCCCTACGAGCAGTACTTC. Translated, this is CASSRIKEGTGLNPYEQYF. The reference TRBV11-2 and TRBJ2-7 proteins fill in what lies around the CDR3, so the full variable domain reads EAGVAQSPRYKIIEKRQSVAFWCNPISGHATLYWYQQILGQGPKLLIQFQNNGVVDDSQLPKDRFSAERLKGVDSTLKIQPAKLEDSAVYLCASSRIKEGTGLNPYEQYFGPGTRLTVT.